The present TCR beta chain was sequenced within a study of blood T cell repertoires in COVID-19. In the study overall: Acute-phase and convalescent COVID-19 samples originated in the United States, Italy and Spain.

Profiled with immunoSEQ multiplex PCR; TCRdb holds only in-frame clones, not every one. Of 250,000 to 300,000 clones listed, roughly 90% were seen once; the top ten hold 9.5% to 15%. This CDR3 has 16 amino acids. CDR1 is LNHDA and CDR2 is SQIVND in the germline V gene (reference sequence). Unmatched junction bases numbered 8, after V lost 1 base and J lost 2 bases. The rearrangement joins TRBV19 to TRBJ2-7, with 7 bases identical to TRBD1. The clonotype originates from a woman aged 25 to 39 with COVID-19, enrolled during active disease. The specimen was peripheral blood. The CDR3: CASSIAWDSATYEQYF. CDR3 sequence (DNA): TGTGCCAGTAGTATAGCCTGGGACAGCGCGACCTACGAGCAGTACTTC.